This passage covers 9 T cell receptor beta chains from one sample sequenced in a study of blood T cell repertoires in COVID-19. The data were produced by immunoSEQ multiplex PCR, yet TCRdb's version contains in-frame clones alone and is incomplete. The repertoire includes fewer than 300,000 clones, over 70% of them detected once, and approximately 3.2% sits in the top ten. The sequencing input was peripheral blood. These receptor sequences come from an elderly woman with acute or convalescent COVID-19.

This clone is a singleton in its sample. The CDR3 here is CASSLTGMGETQYF. CDR3 DNA sequence: TGCGCCAGCAGCTTGACAGGGATGGGGGAGACCCAGTACTTC. The chain links TRBV5-1 to TRBJ2-5, with D possibly being TRBD1 (6 bases). Germline assignment: CDR1 SGHRS and CDR2 YFSETQ. The CDR3 is 14 residues long. V lost 1 base, J lost 5 bases, and 12 bases lay in between.

The J gene is TRBJ2-5, the V gene TRBV4-3, with TRBD2 matching over 12 bases. CDR1 is LGHNA, CDR2 YSLEER, per germline. The V segment lost 3 bases and the J segment 4 bases; nucleotides outside the gene matches: 6. The CDR3 runs to 16 residues. The CDR3 loop reads CASSQPGLAGGETQYF. Written as DNA, the CDR3 is TGCGCCAGCAGCCAGCCGGGACTAGCGGGCGGAGAGACCCAGTACTTC.

The gene calls are TRBV4-2 and TRBJ2-1, with 7 bases identical to TRBD2. J gave up 2 bases and V 4 bases, and 11 bases lay outside the gene matches. Germline lookup yields CDR1 LGHNA and CDR2 YNFKEQ. CDR3 length: 17 residues. The CDR3 loop is CASSRHLRDYAYNEQFF. CDR3 nucleotide sequence: TGTGCCAGCAGCCGCCACCTCCGGGACTACGCCTACAATGAGCAGTTCTTC.

The chain has TRBV5-1 and TRBJ2-3; 7 bases align to TRBD2. The CDR3 is made up of 14 amino acids. V lost 3 bases, J lost 5 bases, and 6 bases stayed unmatched. Germline CDR1 SGHRS, CDR2 YFSETQ. Here the CDR3 reads CASSSGLQGDTQYF. In nucleotides, the CDR3 is TGCGCCAGCAGCTCGGGACTACAAGGAGATACGCAGTATTTT.

The chain employs TRBV6-1 and TRBJ1-2, with a weak D call TRBD1 (6 bases). This CDR3 comprises 16 residues. V was pared by 1 base and J by 0 bases, with 12 bases between. The V gene's germline CDR1 is MNHNS and CDR2 SASEGT. Written as DNA, the CDR3 is TGTGCCAGCAGTGAAGGGACAGCGACAACTAACTATGGCTACACCTTC. Protein product: CASSEGTATTNYGYTF.

The genes are TRBV27 and TRBJ1-6; TRBD1 matches at 9 bases. The CDR3 is 20 amino acids. Germline V gene lookup returns CDR1 MNHEY and CDR2 SMNVEV (reference sequence). Trimming removed 5 bases from V and 1 base from J; junction bases left unmatched: 15. As DNA, the CDR3 is TGTGCCAGCAGTCCCTACCGACAGGGGGTATTGGGGTCCTATAATTCACCCCTCCACTTT. Its translation is CASSPYRQGVLGSYNSPLHF.

The V and J genes are TRBV3-1 (or the pseudogene TRBV3-2) and TRBJ1-6; maybe TRBD1 (5 bases). The CDR3 sequence is 14 residues long. Per the germline V gene, CDR1 is LGHDT and CDR2 is YNNKEL (reference sequence). The V end was cut by 2 bases, the J end by 10 bases, with 12 bases between. In DNA, the CDR3 is TGTGCCAGCAGCCAAATGGGAGGGGAATCACCCCTCCACTTT. Translated, it gives CASSQMGGESPLHF.

This chain uses TRBV5-1 with TRBJ1-1, with D perhaps matching TRBD1 (6 bases). Germline V CDR1 and CDR2: SGHRS, YFSETQ. CDR3 length: 15 residues. V shed 6 bases and J shed 3 bases, with 18 bases lying between them. CDR3 in DNA: TGCGCCAGCATTTCAGGGGCGACCTTGGACACTGAAGCTTTCTTT. This sequence encodes CASISGATLDTEAFF.

The chain has TRBV5-1 and TRBJ2-7; D not resolved. This CDR3 comprises 14 residues. V was shortened by 0 bases and J by 1 base, with 8 bases between the two germline ends. Germline loops: CDR1 SGHRS, CDR2 YFSETQ. The CDR3 DNA follows: TGCGCCAGCAGCTTGGCTGTCGGTTCCTACGAGCAGTACTTC. It encodes CASSLAVGSYEQYF.